This T cell receptor beta chain was sequenced in a study of T cell responses to AZD1222 COVID-19 vaccine. Study results and limitations: Of the AZD1222 recipients, only 5 to 7 were seropositive at baseline. When two AZD1222 doses had been given, Spike-specific TCR breadth and depth rose.

Comment on this clone: Its antigen is not known.

Using immunoSEQ multiplex PCR, the repertoire was profiled, and TCRdb retains in-frame clones only, with some absent. The sample lists more than 110,000 clones, roughly 93% seen once, with around 5% in the top ten. This CDR3 is built from 17 residues. Germline V gives CDR1 KGHDR, CDR2 SFDVKD. The V gene lost 2 bases and the J gene lost 0 bases, with 13 bases spanning the gap. V usage is TRBV24-1 and J usage is TRBJ1-3; a weak D match, TRBD1 (5 bases). This receptor was identified in an adult in good health. The sample consisted of peripheral blood, taken on day 0 of AZD1222 vaccination. The CDR3 DNA sequence: TGTGCCACCAGTGATTCAAGGTTCGGGGCCTCTGGAAACACCATATATTTT. Its translation: CATSDSRFGASGNTIYF.